Listed here are 9 T cell receptor beta chains from one sample, sequenced in a study of CD8 T cells in ankylosing spondylitis. One entry per CDR3 protein results from TCRdb running MiXCR on the 5' RACE reads. The sample has roughly 180,000 distinct CDR3 sequences, 9.5% to 15% seen once. Input material: blood, either unsorted or a sorted T cell fraction (not recorded which). These receptor sequences come from a male donor with ankylosing spondylitis or in good health (not recorded which).

The chain employs TRBV29-1 and TRBJ2-1, with unresolved D. The V gene lost 1 base and the J gene lost 7 bases, with 8 bases spanning the gap. CDR3 length equals 12 residues. The germline V gene encodes CDR1 SQVTM and CDR2 ANQGSEA. The CDR3 sequence is CSVEGLGNEQFF. The CDR3 DNA reads as TGCAGCGTTGAAGGACTGGGGAATGAGCAGTTCTTC.

This clonotype was detected a few times. The chain is built from TRBV19 and TRBJ2-7, with 7 bases identical to TRBD1. This CDR3 is 13 amino acids long. Trimming cost V 5 bases and J 4 bases; bases outside gene matches: 5. CDR1 and CDR2 (germline): LNHDA, SQIVND (reference sequence). The CDR3 coding sequence is TGTGCCAGTAGTTTTGGACAGGAGTACGAGCAGTACTTC. Protein: CASSFGQEYEQYF. The full variable domain, in which reference TRBV19 and TRBJ2-7 provide the parts outside the CDR3, is DGGITQSPKYLFRKEGQNVTLSCEQNLNHDAMYWYRQDPGQGLRLIYYSQIVNDFQKGDIAEGYSVSREKKESFPLTVTSAQKNPTAFYLCASSFGQEYEQYFGPGTRLTVT.

CDR3 amino acids: CASSSTPPNTF. The CDR3 DNA follows: TGTGCCAGCAGTTCCACACCACCAAACACCTTC. The chain links TRBV12-3 or TRBV12-4 to TRBJ1-2; unclear D gene. The CDR3 runs 11 residues. Trimming took 4 bases from V and 12 from J, leaving 12 bases between them.

The V gene is TRBV2, the J gene TRBJ2-7; a possible D gene is TRBD2 (6 bases). Germline V gene sequence: CDR1 SNHLY, CDR2 FYNNEI. V was trimmed by 1 base and J by 5 bases, leaving 15 bases between them. The CDR3 is 15 residues long. The CDR3 region is CASSEDTGAADEQYF. In nucleotides, the CDR3 is TGTGCCAGCAGTGAAGATACGGGAGCGGCCGACGAGCAGTACTTC.

The chain recombines TRBV5-1 with TRBJ2-3; D might be TRBD1 (5 bases). V lost 3 bases to trimming and J lost 6 bases, with 11 bases between them. This CDR3 is 13 amino acids long. Germline V gene sequence: CDR1 SGHRS, CDR2 YFSETQ. As DNA, the CDR3 is TGCGCCAGCAGCTACCCAGGGTCGGATACGCAGTATTTT. Translating it yields CASSYPGSDTQYF.

This clonotype came up many times. V usage is TRBV6-5 and J usage is TRBJ2-3; the D is unclear. The V gene's germline CDR1 is MNHEY and CDR2 SVGAGI. V was clipped by 0 bases and J by 0 bases, with 10 bases between them. The CDR3 extends over 16 amino acids. The CDR3 sequence: CASSYSEQPSTDTQYF. For the CDR3, the DNA is TGTGCCAGCAGTTACTCGGAACAGCCTAGCACAGATACGCAGTATTTT.

V gene TRBV20-1 combines with J gene TRBJ2-1, with D perhaps matching TRBD1 or TRBD2 (5 bases each). This CDR3 has 15 residues. Germline V gives CDR1 DFQATT, CDR2 SNEGSKA (reference sequence). The ends were cut back, 0 bases at V and 1 base at J, with 10 bases in the middle. CDR3 sequence (DNA): TGCAGTGCTAGAGATGGGGGTCGGTCCTACAATGAGCAGTTCTTC. This codes for CSARDGGRSYNEQFF.

The chain employs TRBV20-1 and TRBJ2-7, with D unresolved. Germline CDR1 and CDR2: DFQATT and SNEGSKA (reference sequence). V was shortened by 3 bases and J by 5 bases, with 11 bases between the two germline ends. CDR3 size: 12 residues. CDR3 loop: CSASIGLHEQYF. For the CDR3, the DNA is TGCAGTGCTAGCATTGGCCTCCACGAGCAGTACTTC.

This clonotype showed up just a few times. This CDR3 reads CASSVTSGTGANVLTF. Here the CDR3 DNA reads TGTGCCAGCAGCGTGACTAGCGGGACTGGGGCCAACGTCCTGACTTTC. The chain carries TRBV7-9 and TRBJ2-6; TRBD2 matches at 11 bases. Germline lookup yields CDR1 SEHNR and CDR2 FQNEAQ (reference sequence). The V gene end was trimmed by 5 bases and the J gene end by 2 bases; junction bases not matched to a gene: 2. CDR3 size: 16 residues.